The rows below give T cell receptor beta chains drawn from one sample of a study of blood T cells in healthy people across ages. MiXCR, run by TCRdb on the 5' RACE reads, gives a single entry per CDR3 protein. The repertoire holds 700,000 to 950,000 distinct CDR3 sequences, 58% seen once, with around 20% in the top ten. Sequenced material: blood. The receptor source for this set is a man aged 30 to 39 in good health. Each CDR3 is given with its conserved first and last residue. The order of the fields is J gene, V gene, D gene, clone size, CDR3 DNA, CDR3 protein. The D gene is left open where the match is weak. Clone sizes are given selectively: once, few, many, or a class where the clone is expanded.

TRBJ2-2,TRBV29-1,NA,NA,TGCAGCGTTGCGGAAACCGGGGAGCTGTTTTTT,CSVAETGELFF
TRBJ2-7,TRBV20-1,TRBD2,NA,TGCAGTGCCTGTGGCGCGGCTAGCGGGAGCTTGGGCTCCTACGAGCAGTACTTC,CSACGAASGSLGSYEQYF
TRBJ1-1,TRBV10-3,TRBD1,NA,TGTGCCATCAGTGAGTCCTATGGGACAGGGGGTGATGAAGCTTTCTTT,CAISESYGTGGDEAFF
TRBJ2-3,TRBV6-6,NA,NA,TGTGCCAGCATCGCGGCGGAGATAGCAGATACGCAGTATTTT,CASIAAEIADTQYF
TRBJ1-1,TRBV7-2,NA,NA,TGTGCCAGCAGCCCCTATGTGGGGGACACTGAAGCTTTCTTT,CASSPYVGDTEAFF
TRBJ1-5,TRBV15,NA,NA,TGTGCCACCAGCAGAGATCAGGTGGGGCAGCCCCAGCATTTT,CATSRDQVGQPQHF
TRBJ2-1,TRBV7-6,NA,NA,TGTGCCAGCAGCCCCCGGGATGTGGGGAGTTTGGCCTACAATGAGCAGTTCTTC,CASSPRDVGSLAYNEQFF
TRBJ1-2,TRBV5-1,NA,NA,TGCGCCAGCAGAGATCAGGGGCCAAACTATGGCTACACCTTC,CASRDQGPNYGYTF
TRBJ1-2,TRBV20-1,TRBD1,NA,TGCAGTGCTAGAGAAGGGACAGGGGGACATGGCTACACCTTC,CSAREGTGGHGYTF
TRBJ1-2,TRBV6-1,NA,NA,TGTGCCAGCAGTGACAAGTTGGGGACGGCAAATGGCTACACCTTC,CASSDKLGTANGYTF
TRBJ1-5,TRBV5-1,NA,many,TGCGCCAGCAGCGAAGGGTTGGGCAATCAGCCCCAGCATTTT,CASSEGLGNQPQHF
TRBJ2-3,TRBV20-1,NA,few,TGCAGTGCTAGTCGGCTAGCCCGCACAGATACGCAGTATTTT,CSASRLARTDTQYF
TRBJ2-3,TRBV14,NA,few,TGTGCCAGCAGCCAAGATATTACAGGGCCTACGCAGTATTTT,CASSQDITGPTQYF
TRBJ2-7,TRBV7-2,NA,NA,TGTGCCAGCAGCATGGGGTACTCCTACGAGCAGTACTTC,CASSMGYSYEQYF
TRBJ1-1,TRBV13,NA,NA,TGTGCCAGCAAGGGGGGGACCTTTGGCACTGAAGCTTTCTTT,CASKGGTFGTEAFF
TRBJ2-5,TRBV12-5,NA,NA,TGTGCTAGTATAGAACAGCTTCTTTTAGAGACCCAGTACTTC,CASIEQLLLETQYF
TRBJ2-7,TRBV7-9,TRBD1,NA,TGTGCCACCGAACAACTACAGGGGGCGTGCGAGCAGTACTTC,CATEQLQGACEQYF
TRBJ2-7,TRBV7-8,NA,NA,TGTGCCAGCAGCTTCGAGGTACAGCGGTCCTACGAGCAGTACTTC,CASSFEVQRSYEQYF
TRBJ2-1,TRBV27,NA,NA,TGTGCCAGCAGTCTACTTTTGGGCGGGGGACACTCGGGGAATGAGCAGTTCTTC,CASSLLLGGGHSGNEQFF
TRBJ2-1,TRBV28,TRBD2,few,TGTGCCAGCAGTTTACCGGTAGCGGGCCACAATGAGCAGTTCTTC,CASSLPVAGHNEQFF
TRBJ2-4,TRBV10-1,NA,NA,TGCGCCAGCAGTGAGTCTTGGGACGTCCAAAACATTCAGTACTTC,CASSESWDVQNIQYF
TRBJ2-6,TRBV20-1,NA,NA,TGCAGTGCTCCCACAGCTGGGGCCAACGTCCTGACTTTC,CSAPTAGANVLTF
TRBJ2-7,TRBV15,NA,NA,TGTGCCACCAGCATTCCTAGCGCTAGCTCCTACGAGCAGTACTTC,CATSIPSASSYEQYF
TRBJ2-7,TRBV4-3,NA,NA,TGCGCCAGCAGCCTACAGGCCAACTACGAGCAGTACTTC,CASSLQANYEQYF
TRBJ2-5,TRBV7-8,NA,NA,TGTGCCAGCAGCGGAAGTACTCCAAAAGAGACCCAGTACTTC,CASSGSTPKETQYF
TRBJ2-5,TRBV29-1,TRBD1,NA,TGCAGCGTTGAAGGCTTGGCGGGCCCGGGACAGAAAGAGACCCAGTACTTC,CSVEGLAGPGQKETQYF
TRBJ2-5,TRBV5-1,TRBD2,NA,TGCGCCAGCAGCACACTCGGGGGGAAACAAGAGACCCAGTACTTC,CASSTLGGKQETQYF
TRBJ1-2,TRBV7-2,TRBD1,NA,TGTGCCAGCACCGACAGGGGGTATGGCTACATCTTC,CASTDRGYGYIF
TRBJ2-3,TRBV7-9,NA,NA,TGTGCCAGCAGCTTAGTTCATATTGCAGATACGCAGTATTTT,CASSLVHIADTQYF
TRBJ1-2,TRBV7-9,NA,NA,TGTGCCAGCAGCTTAATAGAGGGATGCAGCTACACCTTC,CASSLIEGCSYTF
TRBJ2-5,TRBV20-1,NA,NA,TGCAGTGCTGACGGGATAGGTAGCACCCAAAGGACAGAGACCCAGTACTTC,CSADGIGSTQRTETQYF
TRBJ2-3,TRBV7-2,NA,few,TGTGCCAGCAGCCCGCGACTTGAAGGCGATACGCAGTATTTT,CASSPRLEGDTQYF
TRBJ2-5,TRBV2,TRBD2,NA,TGTGCCAGCAGTGAAGTGGAATGGGAGGGGCAGTACTTC,CASSEVEWEGQYF
TRBJ1-2,TRBV3-1,NA,few,TGTGCCAGCACCTCCGGGCCCCCCCATGGCTACACCTTC,CASTSGPPHGYTF
TRBJ2-7,TRBV6-6,NA,NA,TGTGCCAGCAGTTACGTAGGGTTGGGGTCCAACGAGCAGTACTTC,CASSYVGLGSNEQYF
TRBJ1-4,TRBV5-1,TRBD1,NA,TGCGCCAGCAGCTCTCGGGGACAGGGGCTTGAAAAACTGTTTTTT,CASSSRGQGLEKLFF
TRBJ2-7,TRBV20-1,TRBD1,NA,TGCAGTGCCTCCGCTGACAGGGACGAGCAGTACTTC,CSASADRDEQYF
TRBJ1-2,TRBV12-3/TRBV12-4,TRBD1,few,TGTGCCAGCGGCGGACAGGGGGGCTATGGCTACACCTTC,CASGGQGGYGYTF
TRBJ2-1,TRBV29-1,NA,NA,TGCAGCGTTGAAGATCGTGGGAGCACGTTCTTC,CSVEDRGSTFF
TRBJ2-1,TRBV20-1,TRBD1,NA,TGCAGTGCTAGAGACCACGGGACAGGGGTTTACAATGAGCAGTTCTTC,CSARDHGTGVYNEQFF
TRBJ2-1,TRBV4-3,NA,NA,TGCGCCAGCAGCGACCGGGGGACCTACAATGAGCAGTTCTTC,CASSDRGTYNEQFF
TRBJ2-1,TRBV20-1,NA,NA,TGCAGTGCTACCCCCGGACAGACCGGGAGGAATGAGCAGTTCTTC,CSATPGQTGRNEQFF
TRBJ2-5,TRBV4-3,NA,NA,TGCGCCAGCAGCCCTACATGGCCCGGGGAGACCCAGTACTTC,CASSPTWPGETQYF
TRBJ2-7,TRBV5-1,TRBD1,NA,TGCGCCAGCAGCTCCTGGACAGGGCTTGACGAGCAGTACTTC,CASSSWTGLDEQYF
TRBJ2-4,TRBV27,NA,NA,TGTGCCAGCAGTTCGCGGGACGGCAAAAACATTCAGTACTTC,CASSSRDGKNIQYF
TRBJ1-2,TRBV5-1,NA,NA,TGCGCCAGCAGCACACCGGGTATGGAATATGGCTACACCTTC,CASSTPGMEYGYTF
TRBJ2-5,TRBV10-3,NA,once,TGTGCCATCGGTCCCGCTGGGGGGATGGGGGAGACCCAGTACTTC,CAIGPAGGMGETQYF
TRBJ2-7,TRBV29-1,NA,few,TGCAGCGTTCCCGGGGACAAGGTCTCCTACGAGCAGTACTTC,CSVPGDKVSYEQYF
TRBJ2-1,TRBV24-1,NA,NA,TGTGCCACCAGTGACCCGACTGAGGACTACAATGAGCAGTTCTTC,CATSDPTEDYNEQFF
TRBJ2-2,TRBV2,NA,NA,TGTGCCAGCAGTGAAAGGAGGGGGGTCACCGGGGAGCTGTTTTTT,CASSERRGVTGELFF
TRBJ1-1,TRBV20-1,TRBD1,NA,TGCAGTGCAATCGGGACAGTGACTGAAGCTTTCTTT,CSAIGTVTEAFF
TRBJ2-2,TRBV18,NA,NA,TGTGCCAGCTCACCACCGGCCGGGGAGAACACCGGGGAGCTGTTTTTT,CASSPPAGENTGELFF
TRBJ1-2,TRBV4-2,NA,few,TGTGCCAGCAGCCAAGGGACGGTGAGGGATGGCTACACCTTC,CASSQGTVRDGYTF
TRBJ2-7,TRBV11-2,NA,NA,TGTGCCAGCAGCTTAGCCGGGGCAACCTACGAGCAGTACTTC,CASSLAGATYEQYF
TRBJ1-2,TRBV27,NA,NA,TGTGCCAGCAGCTTATCCGGGGCCCTATATTTCTATGGCTACACCTTC,CASSLSGALYFYGYTF